The 29 T cell receptor beta chains in this list originate from one sample, sequenced in a study of blood T cells in healthy people across ages. Using a J-beta primer mix together with a sample-barcoded 5' primer, a second PCR was run for roughly 6 to 12 cycles. TCRdb reprocessed the 5' RACE reads with MiXCR, giving one entry per CDR3 protein. This sample has 910,000 or so distinct CDR3 sequences, with about 53% found just once. The sequenced sample was blood. The receptors shown here come from a woman between 55 and 75 years old in good health.

Concerning this clonotype itself: An end of the junction does not agree with germline; a read error may underlie this. The chain employs TRBV25-1 and TRBJ2-6, with TRBD1 as a possible D gene (6 bases). Per germline, CDR1 MGHDK and CDR2 SYGVNS. This CDR3 is 19 amino acids long. DNA of the CDR3: TGTGCCAGCAGTGGAACAGGGATCCCTCTTCCATCTGGGGCCAGCGTCCTGACTTTC. Its translation: CASSGTGIPLPSGASVLTF.

This clonotype occurred a few times. DNA of the CDR3: TGTGCCAGCAGTTACTCGCAGGGCGGATACGAGCAGTACTTC. Encoded protein: CASSYSQGGYEQYF. V gene TRBV6-5 combines with J gene TRBJ2-7, with TRBD1 as a possible D gene (5 bases). Trimming cost V 0 bases and J 4 bases, with 10 bases left between them. The CDR3 has 14 residues. Germline lookup yields CDR1 MNHEY and CDR2 SVGAGI.

The CDR3 bases are TGCGCCAGCAGCCAATTATTCGGCGCGGGGGCAGGGTCAGAGACCCAGTACTTC. It codes for CASSQLFGAGAGSETQYF. This chain links TRBV4-1 with TRBJ2-5; tentative D call: TRBD2 (7 bases). V lost 2 bases to trimming and J lost 4 bases, with 23 bases between them. This CDR3 is built from 18 residues. The germline gives CDR1 MGHRA, CDR2 YSYEKL.

Comments on this clonotype: Possible read error: a much larger clone is one base away. The gene calls are TRBV29-1 and TRBJ2-7; no clear D. Deletions cut 7 bases from V and 6 bases from J, with 13 bases between. CDR3 length: 11 residues. Per the germline V gene, CDR1 is SQVTM and CDR2 is ANQGSEA. CDR3 amino acids: CSASDLSEQYF. CDR3 coding DNA: TGCAGCGCCTCGGACCTTAGCGAGCAGTACTTC.

CDR3 coding DNA: TGCAGTGCTACCATCGGGCCCCAAAGGCCGCACAATGAGCAGTTCTTC. Its protein is CSATIGPQRPHNEQFF. The chain uses TRBV20-1 and TRBJ2-1; D is undetermined. This CDR3 is 16 amino acids long. Germline assignment: CDR1 DFQATT and CDR2 SNEGSKA (reference sequence). Trimming removed 4 bases from V and 5 bases from J, with 21 bases in between.

The chain has TRBV11-2 and TRBJ2-2, with a weak D call TRBD2 (6 bases). Germline assignment: CDR1 SGHAT and CDR2 FQNNGV. V shed 5 bases and J shed 5 bases, with 12 bases lying between them. This CDR3 is built from 14 residues. The chain's CDR3 is CASSPQTRTGELFF. The CDR3 bases are TGTGCCAGCAGCCCACAGACTAGGACCGGGGAGCTGTTTTTT.

This clonotype was seen a handful of times. The chain recombines TRBV10-3 with TRBJ2-7; tentative D call: TRBD1 (5 bases). Germline V gene lookup returns CDR1 ENHRY and CDR2 SYGVKD. V was shortened by 6 bases and J by 9 bases, with 15 bases between the two germline ends. The CDR3 extends over 12 amino acids. CDR3 region: CAIRDTQGAQYF. CDR3 coding DNA: TGTGCCATCAGAGATACCCAGGGTGCGCAGTACTTC.

This clonotype was detected once. The chain combines TRBV3-1 with TRBJ2-3; D is possibly TRBD1 or TRBD2 (5 bases each). Germline V gene sequence: CDR1 LGHDT, CDR2 YNNKEL (reference sequence). With 1 base removed from V and 4 bases from J, the gap between germline ends came to 15 bases. The CDR3 runs to 16 residues. The CDR3 DNA reads as TGTGCCAGCAGCCAAGCTCGGGGCAGCCCTCCAGATACGCAGTATTTT. This gives the protein CASSQARGSPPDTQYF.

The rearrangement links TRBV9 to TRBJ2-3, with 7 bases identical to TRBD1. Germline CDR1 reads SGDLS; CDR2 reads YYNGEE. This CDR3 region has 16 residues. V gave up 0 bases and J gave up 3 bases; unmatched junction bases: 7. The CDR3 protein is CASSVVGTALTDTQYF. CDR3 bases: TGTGCCAGCAGCGTAGTGGGGACAGCCTTAACAGATACGCAGTATTTT. The whole variable domain, filled in from reference TRBV9 and TRBJ2-3, reads DSGVTQTPKHLITATGQRVTLRCSPRSGDLSVYWYQQSLDQGLQFLIQYYNGEERAKGNILERFSAQQFPDLHSELNLSSLELGDSALYFCASSVVGTALTDTQYFGPGTRLTVL.

V usage is TRBV5-1 and J usage is TRBJ1-1; D not certain. V dropped 0 bases and J dropped 0 bases, with 6 bases sitting between them. Germline V gene lookup returns CDR1 SGHRS and CDR2 YFSETQ. There are 14 residues in the CDR3. Written as DNA, the CDR3 is TGCGCCAGCAGCTTGGACGGAATGAACACTGAAGCTTTCTTT. Translated, it gives CASSLDGMNTEAFF.

This chain uses TRBV20-1 with TRBJ2-3, with 13 positions matching TRBD2. CDR1 and CDR2 from the germline V gene are DFQATT and SNEGSKA (reference sequence). This CDR3 is 17 amino acids long. V was pared by 5 bases and J by 4 bases, with 12 bases of the junction left unmatched. The CDR3 DNA reads as TGCAGTGCTCGAGGGCAACTAGCGGGAGGGCCCGCAGATACGCAGTATTTT. Translating it yields CSARGQLAGGPADTQYF.

The rearrangement joins TRBV28 to TRBJ2-7; TRBD1 might be the D (6 bases). Looked up from germline, CDR1 is MDHEN and CDR2 is SYDVKM. The CDR3 consists of 16 residues. V was pared by 5 bases and J by 3 bases, with 20 bases between. The CDR3 loop reads CASSPQGGPAYYEQYF. Here the CDR3 DNA reads TGTGCCAGCAGTCCCCAAGGGGGACCGGCATACTACGAGCAGTACTTC.

The chain couples TRBV25-1 to TRBJ1-4; no definite D call. V was trimmed by 10 bases and J by 8 bases, leaving 14 bases between them. The CDR3 extends over 12 amino acids. Per germline, CDR1 MGHDK and CDR2 SYGVNS. In DNA form, the CDR3 reads TGTGCCACCGGACCCATGGAAGAAAAACTGTTTTTT. It encodes CATGPMEEKLFF.

This clonotype showed up just once. This sequence joins TRBV5-1 and TRBJ2-5; the match to TRBD1 covers 9 bases. The DNA end lines up better with TRBJ2-7; the J call may be wrong. The CDR3 sequence is 15 residues long. The V gene's germline CDR1 is SGHRS and CDR2 YFSETQ. CDR3 bases: TGCGCCAGCAGCTTGGAATTGGACAGGGGCTACGAGCAGTACTTC. This sequence encodes CASSLELDRGYEQYF.

The chain is built from TRBV6-6 and TRBJ2-5; D may correspond to TRBD1 or TRBD2 (5 bases each). V dropped 7 bases and J dropped 5 bases, with 14 bases sitting between them. Germline V lookup: CDR1 MNHNY, CDR2 SVGAGI (reference sequence). CDR3 length: 13 residues. The CDR3 region has the DNA TGTGCCAGCATGGGGGAGCTGAAGGAGACCCAGTACTTC. Translation: CASMGELKETQYF.

The chain couples TRBV4-3 to TRBJ2-3; the D gene could be TRBD1 or TRBD2 (6 bases each). The length of the CDR3 is 14 residues. V dropped 0 bases and J dropped 6 bases, with 10 bases sitting between them. Per germline, CDR1 LGHNA and CDR2 YSLEER. The CDR3: CASSQDRGGDTQYF. Written as DNA, the CDR3 is TGCGCCAGCAGCCAAGATCGAGGGGGGGATACGCAGTATTTT.

This clonotype came up many times. V gene TRBV12-3 or TRBV12-4 combines with J gene TRBJ2-7; D gene unclear. V was pared by 3 bases and J by 0 bases, with 9 bases between. The CDR3 is made up of 14 amino acids. The CDR3 here is CASSLSASSYEQYF. The CDR3 bases are TGTGCCAGCAGTTTGTCCGCAAGCTCCTACGAGCAGTACTTC.

A note on this clonotype: The junction does not match germline at one end; this may be a read error. The chain uses TRBV7-9 and TRBJ2-3; 10 bases fit TRBD2. From germline, CDR1 is SEHNR and CDR2 FQNEAQ (reference sequence). This CDR3 is built from 19 residues. The DNA for the CDR3 is TGTGTCAGCAGCTTGGGCCTAGCGGGAGTTAGGACCGTGGCAGATACGCAGTATTTT. This sequence encodes CVSSLGLAGVRTVADTQYF.

This clonotype was counted a single time. V and J are TRBV7-2 and TRBJ2-4; 9 bases fit TRBD1. The J call is doubtful: the DNA matches TRBJ2-7 better. Germline loops: CDR1 SGHTA, CDR2 FQGNSA. The CDR3 loop spans 15 amino acids. The CDR3 is CASSQVQGALYEQYF. The CDR3 DNA is TGTGCCAGCAGCCAAGTACAGGGGGCCCTCTACGAGCAGTACTTC.

The chain is built from TRBV6-6 and TRBJ2-5; 7 nucleotides line up with TRBD1. Germline V gene lookup returns CDR1 MNHNY and CDR2 SVGAGI (reference sequence). The CDR3 has 15 amino acids. V dropped 2 bases and J dropped 9; count of bases not matched to a gene: 12. CDR3 residues: CASSYAGGDPEAQYF. The CDR3 nucleotides are TGTGCCAGCAGTTACGCAGGGGGAGATCCGGAGGCCCAGTACTTC.

The chain combines TRBV20-1 with TRBJ1-4; D is perhaps TRBD1 (5 bases). CDR1 and CDR2 from the germline V gene are DFQATT and SNEGSKA (reference sequence). With 6 bases removed from V and 7 bases from J, the gap between germline ends came to 18 bases. The CDR3 consists of 14 residues. The CDR3 sequence: CSASDGRGSEKLFF. In DNA, the CDR3 is TGCAGTGCGTCGGATGGTAGGGGCAGTGAAAAACTGTTTTTT.

This clonotype was observed a handful of times. CDR3 in amino acids: CASSLIGPPYEQYF. For the CDR3, the DNA is TGTGCCAGCAGCTTAATCGGTCCCCCCTACGAGCAGTACTTC. The chain links TRBV11-2 to TRBJ2-7; unclear D gene. With 2 bases removed from V and 2 bases from J, the gap between germline ends came to 10 bases. Germline V gives CDR1 SGHAT, CDR2 FQNNGV. This CDR3 comprises 14 residues.

The V gene is TRBV7-2, the J gene TRBJ1-5; D not resolved. The germline V gene has CDR1 SGHTA and CDR2 FQGNSA. There are 16 residues in the CDR3. With 1 base removed from V and 0 bases from J, the gap between germline ends came to 10 bases. CDR3 nucleotide sequence: TGTGCCAGCAGCTTAGGTTCGGCCGTTAGCAATCAGCCCCAGCATTTT. Residues: CASSLGSAVSNQPQHF.

This sequence joins TRBV6-5 and TRBJ2-3; 7 bases are shared with TRBD2. The germline V gene encodes CDR1 MNHEY and CDR2 SVGAGI. V lost 2 bases, J lost 4 bases, and 9 bases stayed unmatched. CDR3 length equals 16 residues. The CDR3 DNA sequence: TGTGCCAGCAGTTACACACTGACTAGCTTCCCAGATACGCAGTATTTT. This codes for CASSYTLTSFPDTQYF.

This clonotype was observed a few times. The chain recombines TRBV11-2 with TRBJ2-7, with D possibly TRBD1 on 5 matching bases. The CDR3 covers 14 residues. Germline-derived CDR1 and CDR2 are SGHAT and FQNNGV. Trimming pared 0 bases from V and 3 bases from J, leaving 9 bases between. The CDR3 nucleotides read TGTGCCAGCAGCTTAGATATGGGGCTCTACGAGCAGTACTTC. This encodes CASSLDMGLYEQYF.

This clonotype was seen a handful of times. The genes are TRBV15 and TRBJ2-3; D remains ambiguous. CDR3 size: 13 residues. Per the germline V gene, CDR1 is LNHNV and CDR2 is YYDKDF (reference sequence). V dropped 3 bases and J dropped 2 bases, with 6 bases sitting between them. This CDR3 reads CATSSRSTDTQYF. DNA for the CDR3: TGTGCCACCAGCAGTCGATCCACAGATACGCAGTATTTT.

This clonotype occurred a few times. The chain couples TRBV7-9 to TRBJ2-7, with D hard to call. The CDR3 has 13 residues. V was trimmed by 6 bases and J by 0 bases, leaving 9 bases between them. Germline loops: CDR1 SEHNR, CDR2 FQNEAQ (reference sequence). This chain's CDR3 is CASSTVASYEQYF. Here the CDR3 DNA reads TGTGCCAGCAGTACAGTAGCCTCCTACGAGCAGTACTTC. Using reference TRBV7-9 and TRBJ2-7 for the parts outside the CDR3, the full variable domain is DTGVSQNPRHKITKRGQNVTFRCDPISEHNRLYWYRQTLGQGPEFLTYFQNEAQLEKSRLLSDRFSAERPKGSFSTLEIQRTEQGDSAMYLCASSTVASYEQYFGPGTRLTVT.

V is TRBV7-9 and J is TRBJ2-7; TRBD1 matches at 9 bases. The end of the DNA is better explained by TRBJ2-5, so the J call may be wrong. Looked up from germline, CDR1 is SEHNR and CDR2 is FQNEAQ (reference sequence). The CDR3 has 16 amino acids. The CDR3 DNA is TGTGCCAGCAGCCCCGTCCCGGGACAGGGTACAGAGACCCAGTACTTC. Encoded protein: CASSPVPGQGTETQYF.

In its sample, this clonotype was seen many times. The chain links TRBV18 to TRBJ2-5; no reliable D call. V gave up 2 bases and J gave up 2 bases, with 9 bases separating them. Germline-derived CDR1 and CDR2 are KGHSH and LQKENI. This CDR3 region has 14 residues. CDR3 sequence (DNA): TGTGCCAGCTCACCAAGTAGGGCGCAAGAGACCCAGTACTTC. Translating it yields CASSPSRAQETQYF.